The 3 T cell receptor beta chains listed next were all sequenced from one sample in a study of CD8 T cells in ankylosing spondylitis. TCRdb reprocessed the 5' RACE reads with MiXCR, giving one entry per CDR3 protein. The repertoire includes roughly 230,000 distinct CDR3 sequences, more than 15% of them detected once, and around 33% sits in the top ten. Sequencing was done on a sample of blood, either unsorted or a sorted T cell fraction (not recorded which). The receptor source for this set is a male donor with ankylosing spondylitis or in good health (not recorded which).

J is TRBJ2-7 and V is TRBV20-1; the D is unclear. Germline V lookup: CDR1 DFQATT, CDR2 SNEGSKA (reference sequence). The V and J ends lost 0 bases and 0 bases respectively, with 15 bases between them. CDR3 size: 16 residues. The CDR3 here is CSARDSEAESSYEQYF. The CDR3 DNA reads as TGCAGTGCTAGAGATAGTGAGGCAGAGAGCTCCTACGAGCAGTACTTC.

The sample holds a few counts of this clonotype. V and J are TRBV29-1 and TRBJ2-7; the D gene is possibly TRBD1 (6 bases). The CDR3 covers 12 residues. CDR1 is SQVTM, CDR2 ANQGSEA, per germline. Trimming stripped 1 base from V and 2 bases from J, with 6 bases between. The CDR3 spells CSVEGTAYEQYF. The DNA of the CDR3 is TGCAGCGTTGAAGGGACAGCCTACGAGCAGTACTTC.

This sequence joins TRBV11-1 and TRBJ1-1; no reliable D call. Germline lookup yields CDR1 SGHAT and CDR2 FQDESV (reference sequence). This CDR3 has 13 residues. The V end lost 3 bases, the J end lost 8 bases, and 13 bases lay between the germline ends. CDR3 DNA: TGTGCCAGCAGCTTCCCGGGGAGTACCGAAGCTTTCTTT. Residues: CASSFPGSTEAFF.